This T cell receptor beta chain was recorded in a study of blood T cells in healthy people across ages. Study outcomes and limitations: Per million T cells, the diversity of TCR beta decreased roughly linearly as age advanced. It was not known whether donors were CMV positive (a possible confounder of expanded clonotype changes). A strong correlation between TCR beta diversity and naive T cell percentage was seen.

Regarding this clonotype: Its antigen is unidentified.

Trimming took off 4 bases at V and 6 bases at J, with 11 bases between the two ends. In germline, CDR1 is KGHDR, CDR2 SFDVKD. The CDR3 is 13 residues long. A second PCR, run for about 7 to 11 cycles, used a sample-barcoded 5' primer plus a J-beta primer mix. TCRdb re-analysed the 5' RACE reads in MiXCR, keeping a single row per CDR3 protein. The sample yields 1.5 million to 2 million distinct CDR3 sequences, roughly 49% seen once. V usage is TRBV24-1 and J usage is TRBJ1-2; the D is unclear. Material for sequencing was blood. The sequence came from a woman in her 40s in good health. CDR3: CATSEGDRHGYTF. Written as DNA, the CDR3 is TGTGCCACCAGTGAAGGTGATCGACATGGCTACACCTTC.